This T cell receptor beta chain was documented in a study of Ad26.COV2.S vaccination and SARS-CoV-2 variants. General study points: The study found higher spike-specific TCR breadth in vaccine than placebo recipients. There was reportedly substantial breadth in spike-specific CD8+ and CD4+ T cell responses after vaccination.

As to treatment: over 15 received Ad26.COV2.S at low or high dose, single or two shots; about 5 received placebo; per-sample allocation not given. Sampling occurred on day 63 after the first vaccine or placebo injection. In the case of this clone: Its antigen is unidentified.

Some clones are missing from TCRdb's copy, which holds only in-frame ones; the method was immunoSEQ multiplex PCR. The sample lists about 430,000 clones; 75% to 95% were seen once. This CDR3 is 11 amino acids long. The V end lost 6 bases, the J end lost 5 bases, and 7 bases lay between the germline ends. Germline V gene lookup returns CDR1 MDHEN and CDR2 SYDVKM. The source of this sequence is a person between 18 and 59 years old who received the Ad26.COV2.S COVID-19 vaccine or a placebo. The rearrangement uses TRBV28 and TRBJ1-1; unclear D gene. The specimen comprised peripheral blood, sampled in a trial of Ad26.COV2.S vaccine versus placebo. The chain's CDR3 is CASRYRTEAFF. Written as DNA, the CDR3 is TGTGCCAGCAGGTACCGGACTGAAGCTTTCTTT.